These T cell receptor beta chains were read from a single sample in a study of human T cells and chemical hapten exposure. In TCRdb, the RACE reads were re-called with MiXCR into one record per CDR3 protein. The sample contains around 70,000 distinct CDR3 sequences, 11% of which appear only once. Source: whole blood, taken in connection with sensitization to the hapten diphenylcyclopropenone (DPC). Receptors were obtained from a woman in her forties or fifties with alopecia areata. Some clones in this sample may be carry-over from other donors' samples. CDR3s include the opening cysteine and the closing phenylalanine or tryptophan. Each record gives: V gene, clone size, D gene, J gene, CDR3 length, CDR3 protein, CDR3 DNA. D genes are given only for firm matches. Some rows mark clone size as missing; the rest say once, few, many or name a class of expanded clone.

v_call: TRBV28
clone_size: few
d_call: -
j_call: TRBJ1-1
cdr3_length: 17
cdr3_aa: CASSLRIQGREYTEAFF
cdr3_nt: TGTGCCAGCAGTTTGCGGATTCAGGGGAGGGAGTACACTGAAGCTTTCTTT

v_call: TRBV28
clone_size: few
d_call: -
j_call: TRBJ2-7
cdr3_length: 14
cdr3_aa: CASSLAGNSYEQYF
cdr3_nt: TGTGCCAGCAGTTTAGCAGGGAATTCCTACGAGCAGTACTTC

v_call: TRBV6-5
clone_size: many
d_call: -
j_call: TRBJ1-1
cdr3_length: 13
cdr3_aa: CASSYESDTEAFF
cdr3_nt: TGTGCCAGCAGTTACGAAAGTGACACTGAAGCTTTCTTT

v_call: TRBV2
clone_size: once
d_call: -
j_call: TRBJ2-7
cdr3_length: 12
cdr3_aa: CASGASSYEQYF
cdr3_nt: TGTGCCAGCGGGGCTAGCTCCTACGAGCAGTACTTC

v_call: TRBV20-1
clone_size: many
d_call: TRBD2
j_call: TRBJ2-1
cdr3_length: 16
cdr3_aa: CSAPTSGRSLVTEQFF
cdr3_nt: TGCAGTGCGCCGACTAGCGGGAGGAGTTTAGTCACTGAGCAGTTCTTC

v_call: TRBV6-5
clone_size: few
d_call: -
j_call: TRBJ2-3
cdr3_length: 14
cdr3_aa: CASSPEVSRNTQYF
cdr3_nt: TGTGCCAGCAGCCCCGAGGTCTCGAGGAATACGCAGTATTTT

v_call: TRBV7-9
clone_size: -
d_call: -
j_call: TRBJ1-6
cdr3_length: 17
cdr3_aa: CASSRRDHLGDNSPLHF
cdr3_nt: TGTGCCAGCAGCCGTAGGGATCACCTAGGGGATAATTCACCCCTCCACTTT

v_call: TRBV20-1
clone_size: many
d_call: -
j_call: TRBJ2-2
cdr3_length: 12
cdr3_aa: CSATRNGGELFF
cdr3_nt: TGCAGTGCGACCAGAAACGGAGGGGAGCTGTTTTTT

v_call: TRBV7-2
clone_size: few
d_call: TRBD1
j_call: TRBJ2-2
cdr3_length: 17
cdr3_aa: CASSPRGSQANTGELFF
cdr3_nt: TGTGCCAGCAGCCCCAGGGGGTCGCAGGCGAACACCGGGGAGCTGTTTTTT

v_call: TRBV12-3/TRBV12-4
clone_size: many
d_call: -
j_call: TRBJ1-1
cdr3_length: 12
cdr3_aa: CASRFENTEAFF
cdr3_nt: TGTGCCAGCAGATTCGAGAACACTGAAGCTTTCTTT

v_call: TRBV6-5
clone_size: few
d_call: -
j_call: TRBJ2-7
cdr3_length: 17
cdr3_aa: CASSYSWSGASSYEQYF
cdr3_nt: TGTGCCAGCAGTTACTCTTGGTCGGGGGCGAGCTCCTACGAGCAGTACTTC

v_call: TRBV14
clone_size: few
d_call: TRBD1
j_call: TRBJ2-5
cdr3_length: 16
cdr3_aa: CASSPLDRTFQETQYF
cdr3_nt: TGTGCCAGCAGCCCCTTGGACAGGACATTTCAAGAGACCCAGTACTTC

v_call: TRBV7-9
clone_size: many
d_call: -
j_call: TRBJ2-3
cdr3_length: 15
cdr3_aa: CASSLGQFVTDTQYF
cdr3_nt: TGTGCCAGCAGCTTAGGTCAGTTCGTCACAGATACGCAGTATTTT

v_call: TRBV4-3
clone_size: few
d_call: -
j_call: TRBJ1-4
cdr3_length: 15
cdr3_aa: CASSQDSTLIEKLFF
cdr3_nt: TGCGCCAGCAGCCAAGACAGTACCCTAATCGAAAAACTGTTTTTT

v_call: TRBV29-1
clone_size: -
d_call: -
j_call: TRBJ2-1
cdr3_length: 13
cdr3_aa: CSVEVSSYNEQFF
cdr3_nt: TGCAGCGTTGAAGTTAGCTCCTACAATGAGCAGTTCTTC

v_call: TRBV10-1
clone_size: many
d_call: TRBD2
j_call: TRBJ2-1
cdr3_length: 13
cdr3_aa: CASSSSGANEQFF
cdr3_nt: TGCGCCAGCAGTTCTAGCGGGGCCAATGAGCAGTTCTTC

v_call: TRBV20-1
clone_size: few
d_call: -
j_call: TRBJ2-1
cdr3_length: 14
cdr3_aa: CSASMPTGYNEQFF
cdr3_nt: TGCAGTGCTAGTATGCCCACAGGGTACAATGAGCAGTTCTTC

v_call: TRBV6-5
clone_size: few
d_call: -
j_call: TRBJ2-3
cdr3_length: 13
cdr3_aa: CASSYVSTDTQYF
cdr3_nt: TGTGCCAGCAGTTACGTGTCTACCGATACGCAGTATTTT

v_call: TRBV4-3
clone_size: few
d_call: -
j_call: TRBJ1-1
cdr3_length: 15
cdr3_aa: CASSQDRGRVTEAFF
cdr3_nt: TGCGCCAGCAGCCAAGATAGGGGGAGGGTAACTGAAGCTTTCTTT

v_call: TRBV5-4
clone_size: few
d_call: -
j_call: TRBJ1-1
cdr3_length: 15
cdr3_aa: CASSFSPGRNTEAFF
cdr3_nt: TGTGCCAGCAGCTTTTCCCCGGGGCGGAACACTGAAGCTTTCTTT

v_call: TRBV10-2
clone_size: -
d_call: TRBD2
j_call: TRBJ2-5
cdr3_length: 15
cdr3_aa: CASSPSGFNQETQYF
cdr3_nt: TGCGCCAGCAGCCCTAGCGGGTTTAACCAAGAGACCCAGTACTTC

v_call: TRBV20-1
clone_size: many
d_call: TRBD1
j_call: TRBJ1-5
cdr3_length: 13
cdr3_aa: CSAIDRVDQPQHF
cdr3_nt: TGCAGTGCCATCGACAGGGTAGATCAGCCCCAGCATTTT

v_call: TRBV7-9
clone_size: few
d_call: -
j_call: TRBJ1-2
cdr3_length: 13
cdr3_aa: CASGPAGDHGYTF
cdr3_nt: TGTGCCAGCGGTCCGGCAGGGGATCATGGCTACACCTTC

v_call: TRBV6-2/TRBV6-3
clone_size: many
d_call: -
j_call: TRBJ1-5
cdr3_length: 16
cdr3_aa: CASSYPGRGYNQPQHF
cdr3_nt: TGTGCCAGCAGTTACCCGGGCAGGGGTTACAATCAGCCCCAGCATTTT

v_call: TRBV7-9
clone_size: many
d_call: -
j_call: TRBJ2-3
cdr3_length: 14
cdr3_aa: CASSSTSGTDTQYF
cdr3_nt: TGTGCCAGCAGCTCCACTAGTGGCACAGATACGCAGTATTTT

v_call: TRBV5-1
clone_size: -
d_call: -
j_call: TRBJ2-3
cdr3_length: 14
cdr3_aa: CASSLESPSDTQYF
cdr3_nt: TGCGCCAGCAGCTTGGAGAGCCCTTCAGATACGCAGTATTTT

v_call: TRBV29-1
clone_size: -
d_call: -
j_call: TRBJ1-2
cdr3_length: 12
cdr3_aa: CSSNSNNYGYTF
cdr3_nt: TGCAGCTCAAATTCGAATAACTATGGCTACACCTTC

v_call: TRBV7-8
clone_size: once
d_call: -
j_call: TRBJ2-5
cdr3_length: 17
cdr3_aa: CASSLGGTGAIQETQYF
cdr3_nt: TGTGCCAGCAGCTTAGGAGGGACGGGAGCAATTCAAGAGACCCAGTACTTC

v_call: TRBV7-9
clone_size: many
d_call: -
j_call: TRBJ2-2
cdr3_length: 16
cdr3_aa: CASRPPGVSNTGELFF
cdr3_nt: TGTGCCAGCAGACCACCAGGGGTCTCGAACACCGGGGAGCTGTTTTTT

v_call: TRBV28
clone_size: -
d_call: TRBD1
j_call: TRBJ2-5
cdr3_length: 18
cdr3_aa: CASSSNSQGRGQRKTQYF
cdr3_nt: TGTGCCAGCAGTTCTAACAGCCAGGGCAGGGGGCAAAGGAAGACCCAGTACTTC

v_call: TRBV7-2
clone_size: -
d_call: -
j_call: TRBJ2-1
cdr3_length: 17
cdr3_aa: CASSFVAGVTFLNEQFF
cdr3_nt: TGTGCCAGCAGCTTCGTAGCTGGCGTAACTTTTTTGAATGAGCAGTTCTTC

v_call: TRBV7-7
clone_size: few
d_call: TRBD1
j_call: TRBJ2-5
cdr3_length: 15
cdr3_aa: CASSRNRGRLETQYF
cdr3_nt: TGTGCTAGCAGCCGTAACAGGGGGCGCCTGGAGACCCAGTACTTC

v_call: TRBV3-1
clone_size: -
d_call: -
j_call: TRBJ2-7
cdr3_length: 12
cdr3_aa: CASSQEYQVQYF
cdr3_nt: TGTGCCAGCAGCCAAGAGTACCAGGTGCAGTACTTC